This TCR beta chain was captured by sequencing in a study of early T cells in non-severe SARS-CoV-2 infection. For the study at large: Bulk RNA from unsorted whole blood was sequenced; chains were unpaired.

Notes on the study in general: A preference for anti-spike CD8 responses marked VDJdb matching, which missed private and CD4 specificities.

Molecules of cDNA were individually given unique molecular identifiers that were attached to them. From the 5' RACE reads, TCRdb called clonotypes with MiXCR, one entry per CDR3 protein. The sample includes fewer than 75,000 distinct CDR3 sequences, about 19% of them seen just once. With 1 base removed from V and 4 bases from J, the gap between germline ends came to 4 bases. The CDR3 contains 11 residues. Germline CDR1 and CDR2: DFQATT and SNEGSKA (reference sequence). A few counts support this clonotype. Its matching antigen is unknown. The receptor's source is an adult who was a healthcare worker with PCR-confirmed SARS-CoV-2 infection or an uninfected control (not recorded which). This sample comprised whole blood, obtained at baseline. The V and J genes are TRBV20-1 and TRBJ2-5; D not certain. CDR3 in DNA: TGCAGTGCTAGAGTCTCAGAGACCCAGTACTTC. Protein product: CSARVSETQYF.